The 23 T cell receptor beta chains below all came from one sample that was sequenced in a study of T cells after yellow fever vaccination. One entry per CDR3 protein, called by TCRdb with MiXCR from the 5' RACE reads. The sample has 300,000 to 400,000 distinct CDR3 sequences; 6% to 8% are singletons. The sample in question was PBMCs, obtained 5 days after the yellow fever booster vaccination. The receptors originated from a man younger than 45 who received the YFV17D yellow fever vaccine.

There are many counts of this clonotype. The chain couples TRBV29-1 to TRBJ2-6; D is ambiguous. The germline CDR1 and CDR2 sequences are SQVTM and ANQGSEA. Trimming took 4 bases from V and 2 from J, leaving 6 bases between them. CDR3 size: 13 residues. CDR3 coding DNA: TGCAGCGTTGTTGGCCCTGGGGCCAACGTCCTGACTTTC. Protein product: CSVVGPGANVLTF.

This clonotype was recorded many times. This chain links TRBV29-1 with TRBJ2-1; D gene unclear. This CDR3 comprises 14 residues. The V gene lost 0 bases and the J gene lost 6 bases, with 12 bases spanning the gap. Germline CDR1 SQVTM, CDR2 ANQGSEA. CDR3 residues: CSVEDRRHPNEQFF. As DNA, the CDR3 is TGCAGCGTTGAAGATCGGCGTCACCCCAATGAGCAGTTCTTC.

This clonotype showed up just a few times. J is TRBJ2-1 and V is TRBV15; 7 bases align to TRBD2. CDR3 length: 14 amino acids. J was trimmed by 4 bases and V by 3 bases; bases with no gene match: 3. The germline V gene has CDR1 LNHNV and CDR2 YYDKDF (reference sequence). CDR3 residues: CATSSSGLYNEQFF. In DNA, the CDR3 is TGTGCCACCAGCAGTAGCGGGTTATACAATGAGCAGTTCTTC.

The chain employs TRBV9 and TRBJ2-3, with 7 bases that match TRBD2. This CDR3 has 16 amino acids. The V gene end was trimmed by 0 bases and the J gene end by 0 bases; junction bases not matched to a gene: 4. Germline V gene sequence: CDR1 SGDLS, CDR2 YYNGEE. The CDR3 region is CASSVDAAGSTDTQYF. For the CDR3, the DNA is TGTGCCAGCAGCGTAGACGCAGCGGGGAGCACAGATACGCAGTATTTT.

With respect to this clonotype: The junction differs from germline at one of its ends, possibly a read error. The chain combines TRBV20-1 with TRBJ1-1; no clear D. The CDR3 length is 12 residues. Germline V lookup: CDR1 DFQATT, CDR2 SNEGSKA (reference sequence). CDR3 in amino acids: CIARDPDTEAFF. In DNA, the CDR3 is TGCATTGCTAGAGATCCGGACACTGAAGCTTTCTTT.

A few counts support this clonotype. The chain carries TRBV19 and TRBJ1-5; D not certain. Trimming pared 3 bases from V and 0 bases from J, leaving 9 bases between. Germline-derived CDR1 and CDR2 are LNHDA and SQIVND (reference sequence). The CDR3 runs 15 residues. CDR3 bases: TGTGCCAGTAGTATCGAGAAGTATAGCAATCAGCCCCAGCATTTT. Residues: CASSIEKYSNQPQHF.

V gene TRBV7-2 combines with J gene TRBJ2-7, with 8 bases identical to TRBD2. In germline, CDR1 is SGHTA, CDR2 FQGNSA. CDR3 length: 15 amino acids. The V segment lost 4 bases and the J segment 7 bases; nucleotides outside the gene matches: 12. CDR3: CASSSGREGLGEQYF. CDR3 nucleotides: TGTGCCAGCAGCTCTGGTCGGGAGGGCCTTGGGGAGCAGTACTTC.

Ten or more counts support this clonotype. The chain combines TRBV5-5 with TRBJ1-1; D is unclear. The CDR3 totals 13 residues. V was cut by 5 bases and J by 4 bases, with 12 bases left in between. Looked up from germline, CDR1 is SGHKS and CDR2 is YYEKEE (reference sequence). Here the CDR3 reads CASSGRLGTEAFF. In nucleotides, the CDR3 is TGTGCCAGCAGTGGCAGGTTGGGCACTGAAGCTTTCTTT.

CDR3 residues: CASSPGEQPQHF. The CDR3 region has the DNA TGTGCCAGCAGCCCAGGGGAACAGCCCCAGCATTTT. The chain employs TRBV28 and TRBJ1-5; a weak D match, TRBD1 (6 bases). Germline-derived CDR1 and CDR2 are MDHEN and SYDVKM. The CDR3 runs to 12 residues. Trimming took 6 bases from V and 7 from J, leaving 10 bases between them.

This chain joins TRBV9 and TRBJ2-1; 7 nucleotides agree with TRBD2. CDR1 SGDLS and CDR2 YYNGEE come from the germline V gene. This CDR3 has 15 amino acids. The trim removed 0 bases at V and 9 bases at J, leaving 9 bases unmatched. CDR3 loop: CASSVVKAGEVEQFF. CDR3 in DNA: TGTGCCAGCAGCGTAGTAAAGGCGGGAGAGGTTGAGCAGTTCTTC. The full variable domain, in which reference TRBV9 and TRBJ2-1 provide the parts outside the CDR3, is DSGVTQTPKHLITATGQRVTLRCSPRSGDLSVYWYQQSLDQGLQFLIQYYNGEERAKGNILERFSAQQFPDLHSELNLSSLELGDSALYFCASSVVKAGEVEQFFGPGTRLTVL.

This clonotype was seen ten or more times. A junction boundary mismatches the germline segment, possibly from a read error. The chain combines TRBV5-1 with TRBJ1-3; no reliable D call. The CDR3 extends over 12 amino acids. CDR1 and CDR2 from the germline V gene are SGHRS and YFSETQ. CDR3 loop: CASSLNGDTIYF. CDR3 coding DNA: TGCGCCAGCAGCTTGAATGGAGACACCATATATTTT.

This clonotype was observed many times. V usage is TRBV5-1 and J usage is TRBJ2-7; 9 positions match TRBD1. This CDR3 spans 14 amino acids. Germline V gene sequence: CDR1 SGHRS, CDR2 YFSETQ. Trimming cost V 3 bases and J 1 base; bases outside gene matches: 2. The CDR3 spells CASSSGQGSYEQYF. Written as DNA, the CDR3 is TGCGCCAGCAGCTCCGGACAGGGGTCCTACGAGCAGTACTTC.

This clonotype was counted only a few times. V and J are TRBV7-2 and TRBJ2-1; maybe TRBD2 (6 bases). Germline V gene data show CDR1 as SGHTA and CDR2 as FQGNSA. The CDR3 totals 12 residues. Trimming took 5 bases from V and 9 from J, leaving 11 bases between them. The CDR3 is CASSRRGFEQFF. For the CDR3, the DNA is TGTGCCAGCAGCCGCCGGGGGTTTGAGCAGTTCTTC.

This clonotype showed up many times. The rearrangement uses TRBV6-2 or TRBV6-3 and TRBJ2-1; 10 nucleotides agree with TRBD2. CDR3 length equals 17 residues. Germline CDR1 MNHEY, CDR2 SVGEGT. V lost 6 bases, J lost 7 bases, and 15 bases stayed unmatched. The CDR3 protein is CASSFPHQRTSGNEQFF. CDR3 DNA: TGTGCCAGCAGCTTCCCCCACCAGAGGACTAGCGGTAATGAGCAGTTCTTC.

Only a few counts were recorded for this clonotype. The V gene is TRBV7-9, the J gene TRBJ2-7; the D gene is possibly TRBD2 (6 bases). This CDR3 is 15 amino acids long. Trimming cost V 0 bases and J 7 bases, with 16 bases left between them. Germline V gene lookup returns CDR1 SEHNR and CDR2 FQNEAQ (reference sequence). The CDR3 protein is CASSLALDGGMEQYF. DNA of the CDR3: TGTGCCAGCAGCTTAGCCTTGGACGGGGGAATGGAGCAGTACTTC.

This clonotype was counted ten times or more. The chain combines TRBV21-1 with TRBJ2-1. TRBV21-1 corresponds to a pseudogene. The CDR3 is 12 residues long. Here the CDR3 reads CASSSRGRKEFF. Written as DNA, the CDR3 is TGTGCCAGCAGCAGCCGAGGAAGGAAGGAGTTCTTC.

V is TRBV7-8 and J is TRBJ2-3; D may be TRBD2 (5 bases). Trimming left V 5 bases short and J 2 bases short, with 17 bases between. CDR1 is SGHVS and CDR2 is FQNEAQ in the germline V gene. The CDR3 loop spans 16 amino acids. In nucleotides, the CDR3 is TGTGCCAGCAGCGGAGGCGTCTACACCAACACAGATACGCAGTATTTT. Its protein product is CASSGGVYTNTDTQYF.

CDR3 nucleotide sequence: TGCGCCAGCACCGTAGCGGGAGTCTACAATGAGCAGTTCTTC. Protein product: CASTVAGVYNEQFF. The chain carries TRBV5-1 and TRBJ2-1; 9 positions match TRBD2. V shed 6 bases and J 3 bases; nucleotides not matched to a gene: 4. CDR1 is SGHRS, CDR2 YFSETQ, per germline. The CDR3 is made up of 14 amino acids.

This clonotype turned up a few times. The J gene is TRBJ2-4, the V gene TRBV20-1, with 8 bases that match TRBD2. The trim removed 5 bases at V and 2 bases at J, leaving 5 bases unmatched. Germline loops: CDR1 DFQATT, CDR2 SNEGSKA (reference sequence). The CDR3 runs 14 residues. Here the CDR3 reads CSAGLAGPKNIQYF. CDR3 DNA sequence: TGCAGTGCTGGACTAGCTGGGCCCAAAAACATTCAGTACTTC.

This clonotype was recorded at least ten times. CDR3 loop: CASSSDSEEADTQYF. CDR3 nucleotide sequence: TGTGCCAGCAGCTCGGACTCAGAGGAGGCAGATACGCAGTATTTT. This sequence joins TRBV5-6 and TRBJ2-3, with D perhaps matching TRBD2 (5 bases). The CDR3 contains 15 residues. Trimming removed 3 bases at V and 4 bases at J, with 15 bases between. Germline CDR1 SGHDT, CDR2 YYEEEE. Looking up the rest from reference TRBV5-6 and TRBJ2-3 gives the full variable domain: DAGVTQSPTHLIKTRGQQVTLRCSPKSGHDTVSWYQQALGQGPQFIFQYYEEEERQRGNFPDRFSGHQFPNYSSELNVNALLLGDSALYLCASSSDSEEADTQYFGPGTRLTVL.

This clonotype was recorded many times. The chain combines TRBV5-5 with TRBJ1-2; D perhaps matches TRBD1 (5 bases). The CDR3 runs 16 residues. The germline V gene encodes CDR1 SGHKS and CDR2 YYEKEE (reference sequence). V was shortened by 3 bases and J by 2 bases, with 17 bases between the two germline ends. The CDR3 loop reads CASSSHPRGENYGYTF. The CDR3 nucleotides are TGTGCCAGCAGCTCCCACCCTCGAGGGGAGAACTATGGCTACACCTTC.

Only a few counts were recorded for this clonotype. V usage is TRBV9 and J usage is TRBJ2-3, with no clear D. Per germline, CDR1 SGDLS and CDR2 YYNGEE. V shed 2 bases and J shed 6 bases, with 7 bases lying between them. The CDR3 runs to 12 residues. The chain's CDR3 is CASSVTYDTQYF. The DNA for the CDR3 is TGTGCCAGCAGCGTCACGTATGATACGCAGTATTTT.

This chain connects TRBV28 to TRBJ2-7; the match to TRBD2 covers 14 bases. From germline, CDR1 is MDHEN and CDR2 SYDVKM. This CDR3 is 16 amino acids long. Germline trimming cut 6 bases from V and 5 bases from J; bases unmatched to any gene: 9. The CDR3, as DNA: TGTGCCAGCAGGCCCTCCGGGACTAGCGGGGGACACGAGCAGTACTTC. It translates to CASRPSGTSGGHEQYF.